Listed below are T cell receptor beta chains from one sample, sequenced in a study of blood T cells in healthy people across ages. From the 5' RACE reads, TCRdb called clonotypes with MiXCR, one entry per CDR3 protein. The sample lists around 1,800,000 distinct CDR3 sequences, approximately 40% occurring once. The sequenced sample consisted of blood. The receptors stem from a human donor in good health. CDR3s include the opening cysteine and the closing phenylalanine or tryptophan. Fields, in order: D gene, V gene, CDR3 length, J gene, clone size, CDR3 protein, CDR3 DNA. The D gene is left open where the match is weak. Some rows have no size entry. The others give once, few or many, or a class for an expanded clone.

TRBD2,TRBV29-1,16,TRBJ2-5,few,CSVEDWSSGGQETQYF,TGCAGCGTTGAAGATTGGTCGAGCGGGGGTCAAGAGACCCAGTACTTC
.,TRBV25-1,14,TRBJ2-5,.,CASRTGPRAETQYF,TGTGCCTCGAGAACGGGACCAAGAGCAGAGACCCAGTACTTC
.,TRBV4-2,14,TRBJ1-2,.,CASSQDGENYGYTF,TGTGCCAGCAGCCAAGATGGGGAGAACTATGGCTACACCTTC
.,TRBV28,17,TRBJ1-2,few,CASSLLGLGEANYGYTF,TGTGCCAGCAGTTTATTGGGCCTTGGGGAGGCGAACTATGGCTACACCTTC
.,TRBV4-3,15,TRBJ2-5,.,CASSQVEGWWETQYF,TGCGCCAGCAGCCAAGTCGAGGGGTGGTGGGAGACCCAGTACTTC
.,TRBV11-3,11,TRBJ2-3,many,CASSSQDTQYF,TGTGCCAGCAGCTCCCAGGATACGCAGTATTTT
TRBD1,TRBV4-2,14,TRBJ2-3,.,CASSQRDRGDTQYF,TGTGCCAGCAGCCAAAGGGACAGGGGAGATACGCAGTATTTT
.,TRBV12-3/TRBV12-4,15,TRBJ1-5,.,CASRPGQRNIQPQHF,TGTGCCAGCAGACCCGGACAGAGGAATATTCAGCCCCAGCATTTT
TRBD1,TRBV9,16,TRBJ2-7,few,CASSGTAGTGVSEQYF,TGTGCCAGCAGCGGGACGGCCGGGACAGGGGTGAGCGAGCAGTACTTC
.,TRBV20-1,14,TRBJ2-7,once,CSARTDDRSHEQYF,TGCAGTGCTAGAACAGACGACAGGTCCCACGAGCAGTACTTC
.,TRBV29-1,13,TRBJ2-5,.,CSVAQRAVETQYF,TGCAGCGTCGCACAAAGGGCTGTCGAGACCCAGTACTTC
.,TRBV3-1,16,TRBJ2-7,few,CASSQGEAHRYYEQYF,TGTGCCAGCAGCCAAGGCGAGGCACACCGCTACTACGAGCAGTACTTC
TRBD1,TRBV18,16,TRBJ2-7,few,CASSPRPGQGAYEQYF,TGTGCCAGCTCACCTCGCCCGGGACAGGGAGCCTACGAGCAGTACTTC
.,TRBV20-1,14,TRBJ1-5,.,CSATPGAGNQPQHF,TGCAGTGCCACCCCGGGGGCAGGCAATCAGCCCCAGCATTTT
.,TRBV20-1,15,TRBJ1-1,.,CSARNSDGLNTEAFF,TGCAGTGCTAGAAATTCGGACGGCCTGAACACTGAAGCTTTCTTT
.,TRBV4-1,14,TRBJ1-2,few,CASSQEGAGSGYTF,TGCGCCAGCAGCCAAGAAGGTGCAGGGAGTGGCTACACCTTC